These T cell receptor beta chains were read from a single sample in a study of T cells in Graves' hyperthyroidism and ophthalmopathy. TCRdb re-called the multiplex PCR reads through MiXCR, storing one row per CDR3 protein. The sample consists of about 600,000 distinct CDR3 sequences, 13% to 15% of them appearing once. The sample was blood. Receptor source: a woman under 30 with Graves' ophthalmopathy. Both conserved end residues are part of each CDR3.

cdr3_aa | v_call
CASSFSEGRVDTQYF | TRBV2
CSVETGGAETQYF | TRBV29-1
CSARDHALAGSTDTQYF | TRBV20-1
CASSDTGATNEKLFF | TRBV5-6
CSARDSGTSVNEQFF | TRBV20-1
CASRDRGYEQYF | TRBV6-1
CASSLFRLAGDTQYF | TRBV12-3/TRBV12-4
CASSFSGSGRSYEQYF | TRBV27
CASSHREGNTEAFF | TRBV4-2
CASSLDRPPIRNEKLFF | TRBV7-3
CASSLGGEGETQYF | TRBV7-7
CASGRTSGGTDTQYF | TRBV7-2
CASSLGPLVGYTF | TRBV28
CASSSSLSGPPGYEQYF | TRBV7-9
CAIRSGDNEQFF | TRBV10-3
CAWSVGHGSNQPQHF | TRBV30
CASSPTSNEQFF | TRBV6-2/TRBV6-3
CASSLLVGGLQPQHF | TRBV28
CASSQETSGQETQYF | TRBV3-1
CSVGGAGREQYF | TRBV29-1
CSVEHSAGVDNEQFF | TRBV29-1
CAWSEGTGRNTEAFF | TRBV30
CSVNRGMNEKLFF | TRBV29-1
CAISQSPSEGTQFF | TRBV10-3
CASSDPGLAWETQYF | TRBV5-6
CASTDRDHGYTF | TRBV28
CASSEATGRHTF | TRBV6-1
CAISDTRAMNTEAFF | TRBV10-3
CASIRRGYNEQFF | TRBV27
CASKLRHTRSYNEQFF | TRBV6-1
CASSSGRAGNEQFF | TRBV5-1
CASTEAQGADYGYTF | TRBV6-2/TRBV6-3
CASSLSSGGPSTDTQYF | TRBV27
CASSDPGQGGGYYGYTF | TRBV6-1
CASRSGTGGVNIQYF | TRBV27
CSAKRTSNTGELFF | TRBV20-1
CASSVLAEGGKFF | TRBV27
CAWILVRGWRYGYTF | TRBV30
CASSHRGFGYGYTF | TRBV12-3/TRBV12-4
CATSGPAIIDEQFF | TRBV24-1
CASNAGGWRKNTEAFF | TRBV6-1
CASSFRGSDGYTF | TRBV5-1
CASSPYRGLGYGYTF | TRBV27
CASSLNRAAGVGETQYF | TRBV11-3
CASSQPGQGANEKLFF | TRBV3-1
CASGRQGPLAGNTIYF | TRBV9
CASSFGGTMHNEQFF | TRBV12-3/TRBV12-4
CASSFLQSLGANEQYF | TRBV28
CASSLGLTSGRSTDTQYF | TRBV28
CASSLKQGDEQFF | TRBV7-3
CASSYGVGLAGQWTGELFF | TRBV6-5
CASNSGGTYEQYF | TRBV6-2/TRBV6-3
CASSVSGSNEQFF | TRBV28
CASSPSTLGYTF | TRBV14
CASSFFYGYTF | TRBV7-2
CASSDGTGGRDTQYF | TRBV27
CASSTGTGGAQPQHF | TRBV19
CASSKLRTAEQFF | TRBV2
CASSPGQPPTDTQYF | TRBV7-7
CASSREGNGYTF | TRBV6-1